This entry lists 8 T cell receptor beta chains sequenced from one sample in a study of CD8 T cells in Susac syndrome. Random hexamers primed reverse transcription of about 0.5 to 1 ug RNA. Using its own MiXCR run on the immunoSEQ multiplex PCR reads, TCRdb lists one record per CDR3 protein. The repertoire holds about 180,000 distinct CDR3 sequences, with approximately 95% as singletons. Sequencing input: CD8+ T cells from PBMCs. These receptors were taken from a human donor with multiple sclerosis.

The chain uses TRBV29-1 and TRBJ2-7, with D possibly matching TRBD1 (5 bases). V lost 4 bases, J lost 6 bases, and 10 bases lay in between. CDR1 SQVTM and CDR2 ANQGSEA come from the germline V gene. The CDR3 loop spans 11 amino acids. The CDR3 is CSVVTGGEQYF. CDR3 sequence (DNA): TGCAGCGTTGTTACAGGCGGCGAGCAGTACTTC.

The chain couples TRBV6-6 to TRBJ1-3; D is uncertain. The CDR3 runs 14 residues. Trimming removed 7 bases at V and 2 bases at J, with 12 bases between. Per the germline V gene, CDR1 is MNHNY and CDR2 is SVGAGI (reference sequence). CDR3 sequence reads: CASTNGVAGNTIYF. CDR3 in DNA: TGTGCCAGCACCAACGGTGTAGCTGGAAACACCATATATTTT.

This clonotype has a single count. The chain joins TRBV29-1 to TRBJ1-4; the D is unclear. Germline assignment: CDR1 SQVTM and CDR2 ANQGSEA. The CDR3 spans 12 residues. V lost 4 bases to trimming and J lost 4 bases, with 7 bases between them. This CDR3 reads CSVGRDNEKLFF. The CDR3 nucleotides read TGCAGCGTTGGGCGTGATAATGAAAAACTGTTTTTT.

The chain couples TRBV10-3 to TRBJ1-6; D is unclear. Per germline, CDR1 ENHRY and CDR2 SYGVKD. The CDR3 has 14 residues. V lost 0 bases to trimming and J lost 7 bases, with 7 bases between them. CDR3 loop: CAISESGANSPLHF. The CDR3 bases are TGTGCCATCAGTGAGTCGGGAGCGAATTCACCCCTCCACTTT.

V and J are TRBV27 and TRBJ2-7, with 7 bases lining up with TRBD2. V was clipped by 6 bases and J by 2 bases; unmatched bases: 13. The CDR3 length is 16 residues. The germline V gene encodes CDR1 MNHEY and CDR2 SMNVEV (reference sequence). The CDR3 nucleotides are TGTGCCAGCAGCCTACATCCTAGCGGCATTACCTACGAGCAGTACTTC. The encoded protein is CASSLHPSGITYEQYF.

The chain joins TRBV28 to TRBJ2-5, with TRBD2 matching over 13 bases. After removal of 5 bases from V and 2 bases from J, the junction contained 5 bases not matched to a gene. The CDR3 has 16 residues. Germline V lookup: CDR1 MDHEN, CDR2 SYDVKM. CDR3 in DNA: TGTGCCAGCAGTCTACTAGCGGGAGGGTCTCAAGAGACCCAGTACTTC. The encoded protein is CASSLLAGGSQETQYF.

The rearrangement uses TRBV4-1 and TRBJ2-7, with D unclear. In germline, CDR1 is MGHRA, CDR2 YSYEKL. V lost 3 bases and J lost 2, with 14 bases in between. The CDR3 is 15 amino acids. CDR3 sequence reads: CASSQVLGQPYEQYF. CDR3 bases: TGCGCCAGCAGCCAGGTCCTGGGTCAGCCCTACGAGCAGTACTTC.

The V gene is TRBV7-9, the J gene TRBJ2-7, with 8 bases fitting TRBD2. This CDR3 has 14 residues. Trimming cost V 8 bases and J 2 bases; bases outside gene matches: 8. The germline gives CDR1 SEHNR, CDR2 FQNEAQ (reference sequence). The CDR3 here is CASSTSGLTYEQYF. The CDR3 region has the DNA TGTGCCAGCTCAACTAGCGGCTTAACCTACGAGCAGTACTTC.